The rows below give T cell receptor beta chains drawn from one sample of a study of neurological immune-mediated disorders. TCRdb ran MiXCR on the 5' RACE reads and lists one entry per CDR3 protein. The sample gives roughly 75,000 distinct CDR3 sequences, roughly 2.6% of which show up once; about 1.1% is in the top ten. The specimen sequenced was PBMCs. These TCRs come from a woman in her 30s with multiple sclerosis. Each CDR3 is given without its conserved first and last residue.

TRBV10-1 | 13 | ASTPTGDRHYAQY
TRBV7-8 | 13 | ASSFLMGLAGEEY
TRBV6-2/TRBV6-3 | 13 | ASSYRDDGTNVLT
TRBV7-9 | 16 | ASRSTGLAGGITDTQY
TRBV20-1 | 14 | SARVGGRAVTGELF
TRBV19 | 13 | ASSTSPNSYNEQF
TRBV20-1 | 14 | SATEGAGGRTDTQY
TRBV20-1 | 14 | SARDSRRTDDEKLF
TRBV7-2 | 11 | ASSFSPNYGYT
TRBV7-6 | 13 | ASSAGQGSSYEQY
TRBV15 | 10 | ATSRDIQTQY
TRBV5-1 | 12 | ASSFGQDNQPQH
TRBV29-1 | 12 | SARESLWDTEAF
TRBV20-1 | 18 | SAITAAGVGTLGAYNEQF
TRBV11-2 | 13 | ASSLVLGGTYEQY
TRBV4-2 | 13 | ASSQATGGGETQY
TRBV7-2 | 12 | ASSPGDPPNEQF
TRBV5-1 | 11 | ASRNQMNTEAF
TRBV24-1 | 13 | ATSVAGGPPGELF
TRBV4-3 | 15 | ASSQEWTASSYNEQF
TRBV11-3 | 9 | ASSLVGQQF
TRBV20-1 | 13 | SARGLAGSPNEQF
TRBV7-2 | 13 | ASSLTVQASNEQF
TRBV5-1 | 11 | ASSLVFGETQY
TRBV7-2 | 13 | ASSLAQGAAGELF
TRBV27 | 13 | ASSSLAEGSYEQY
TRBV12-3/TRBV12-4 | 14 | ASRSSDRGESQPQH
TRBV20-1 | 14 | SARLAGGLFTDTQY
TRBV5-1 | 12 | ASSWGDSSYEQY
TRBV7-9 | 13 | ASSRRLAGPNEQF
TRBV6-5 | 12 | ASSYGDLGYEQY
TRBV7-2 | 15 | ASSPREGPSGANVLT